The sequence of this TCR beta chain was determined in a study of control samples from healthy donors and cancer patients. The assay was immunoSEQ multiplex PCR, and TCRdb's table has in-frame clones only and misses some. The sample carries more than 95,000 clones, just over 90% recorded once. The CDR3 is 13 amino acids. Germline V CDR1 and CDR2: SQVTM, ANQGSEA. The V end was cut by 7 bases, the J end by 9 bases, with 19 bases between. The chain couples TRBV29-1 to TRBJ2-1; D may be TRBD1 or TRBD2 (5 bases each). Sequenced input: blood. The receptor comes from a man aged 18 to 29 in good health. CDR3 bases: TGCAGCGAACATCCCGTGGGGGAGAGTGAGCAGTTCTTC. Translated: CSEHPVGESEQFF.